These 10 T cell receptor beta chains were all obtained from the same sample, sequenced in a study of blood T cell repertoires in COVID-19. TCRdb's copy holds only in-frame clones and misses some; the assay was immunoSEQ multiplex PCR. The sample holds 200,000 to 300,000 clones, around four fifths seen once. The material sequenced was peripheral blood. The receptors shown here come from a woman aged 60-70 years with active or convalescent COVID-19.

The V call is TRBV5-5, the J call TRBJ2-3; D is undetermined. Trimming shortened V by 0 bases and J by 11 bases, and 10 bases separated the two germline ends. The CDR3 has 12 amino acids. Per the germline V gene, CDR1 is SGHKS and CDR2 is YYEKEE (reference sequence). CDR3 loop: CASSLERVKQYF. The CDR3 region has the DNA TGTGCCAGCAGCTTGGAACGGGTCAAGCAGTATTTT.

In DNA, the CDR3 is TGCGCCAGCAGCTTGGGTTACGGGCAGGGATACACTGAAGCTTTCTTT. Protein sequence: CASSLGYGQGYTEAFF. The V call is TRBV5-1, the J call TRBJ1-1, with a tentative D call TRBD1 (5 bases). Germline values: CDR1 SGHRS, CDR2 YFSETQ. Trimming shortened V by 0 bases and J by 3 bases, and 15 bases separated the two germline ends. The CDR3 has 16 residues.

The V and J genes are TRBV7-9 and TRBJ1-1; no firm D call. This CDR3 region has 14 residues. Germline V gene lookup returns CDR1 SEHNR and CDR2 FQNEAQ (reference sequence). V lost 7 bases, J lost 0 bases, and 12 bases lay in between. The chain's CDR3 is CASKKQQLNTEAFF. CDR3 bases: TGTGCCAGCAAAAAACAGCAGCTGAACACTGAAGCTTTCTTT.

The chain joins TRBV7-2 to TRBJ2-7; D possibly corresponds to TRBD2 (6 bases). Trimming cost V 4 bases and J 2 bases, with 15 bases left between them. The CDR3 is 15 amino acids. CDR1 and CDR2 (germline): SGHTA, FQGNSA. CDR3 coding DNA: TGTGCCAGCAGCTACGTGCGGGACTCCGCCTACGAGCAGTACTTC. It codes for CASSYVRDSAYEQYF.

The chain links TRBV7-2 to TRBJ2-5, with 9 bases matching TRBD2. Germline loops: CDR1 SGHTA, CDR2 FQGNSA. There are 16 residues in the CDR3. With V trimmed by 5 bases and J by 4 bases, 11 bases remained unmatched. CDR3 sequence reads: CASSLQGSGSGETQYF. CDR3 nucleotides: TGTGCCAGCAGCCTCCAGGGTAGCGGGAGCGGAGAGACCCAGTACTTC.

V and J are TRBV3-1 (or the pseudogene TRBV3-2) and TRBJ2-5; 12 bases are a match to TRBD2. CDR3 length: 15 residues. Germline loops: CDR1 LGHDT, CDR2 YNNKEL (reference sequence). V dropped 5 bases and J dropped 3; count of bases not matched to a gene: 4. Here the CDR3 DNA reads TGTGCCAGCAGCGTCCGACTAGCGGGGGAAGAGACCCAGTACTTC. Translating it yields CASSVRLAGEETQYF.

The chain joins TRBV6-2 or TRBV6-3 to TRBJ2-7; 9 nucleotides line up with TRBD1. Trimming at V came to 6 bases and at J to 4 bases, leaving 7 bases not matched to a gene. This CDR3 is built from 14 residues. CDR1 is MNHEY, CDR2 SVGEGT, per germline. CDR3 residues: CASSQPGQGYEQYV. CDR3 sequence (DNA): TGTGCCAGCAGCCAACCGGGACAGGGTTACGAGCAGTACGTC.

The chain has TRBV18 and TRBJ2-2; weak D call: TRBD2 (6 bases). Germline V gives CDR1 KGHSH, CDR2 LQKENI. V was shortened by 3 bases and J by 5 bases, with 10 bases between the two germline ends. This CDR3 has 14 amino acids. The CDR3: CASSPRGATGELFF. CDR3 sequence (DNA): TGTGCCAGCTCACCCCGCGGGGCTACCGGGGAGCTGTTTTTT.

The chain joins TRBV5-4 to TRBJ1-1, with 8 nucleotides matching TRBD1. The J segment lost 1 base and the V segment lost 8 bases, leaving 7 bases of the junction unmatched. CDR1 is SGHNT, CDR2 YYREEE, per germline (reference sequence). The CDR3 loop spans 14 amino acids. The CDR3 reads CASAGGIGNTEAFF. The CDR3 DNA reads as TGTGCCAGTGCAGGGGGCATCGGGAACACTGAAGCTTTCTTT.

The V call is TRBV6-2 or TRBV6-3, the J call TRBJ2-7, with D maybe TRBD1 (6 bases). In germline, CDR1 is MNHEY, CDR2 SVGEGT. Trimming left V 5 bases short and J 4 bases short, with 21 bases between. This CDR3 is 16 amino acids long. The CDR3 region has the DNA TGTGCCAGCAGTACACGGCCCCCAGGGACATTATACGAGCAGTACTTC. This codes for CASSTRPPGTLYEQYF.